The clone carrying this T cell receptor (beta chain) was counted at least ten times. Its antigen is undetermined. The source of the sample is a study of T-cell memory formation after mild COVID-19. Study-level information: TCR clusters largely stayed donor specific.

The germline gives CDR1 LGHNA, CDR2 YNFKEQ. The CDR3 contains 16 residues. Deletions cut 1 base from V and 4 bases from J, with 15 bases between. Employing constant-segment primers, 5'RACE generated TCR alpha and TCR beta cDNA libraries bearing sample barcodes and UMIs. One entry per CDR3 protein results from TCRdb running MiXCR on the 5' RACE reads. Of more than 400,000 distinct CDR3 sequences listed, about 20% are singletons. Regarding the study as a whole: Among clones contracting day 15 to 85, CD4/CD8 was balanced, whereas later expanders leaned CD4+. The study detected some responding clones in pre-infection memory, suggesting cross-reactive memory joined.

The chain employs TRBV4-2 and TRBJ2-3; D might be TRBD1 (7 bases). This TCR was sampled from an adult woman who had mild COVID-19 (a few samples of this study predate the infection). Cell type and time point are not known. Sequencing was carried out using PBMCs or a T cell subset sorted from them (not recorded which). The CDR3 DNA reads as TGTGCCAGCAGCCAAGGGCAGGGGGGAGGCGCAGATACGCAGTATTTT. Amino acid sequence: CASSQGQGGGADTQYF.